Listed here is a single TCR beta chain. Its antigen is still unknown. Vbeta (60) and Jbeta (13) primers were used in the PCR. Produced via immunoSEQ multiplex PCR; TCRdb's table is partial and in-frame only. The sample yields 130,000 or so clones, around 9% seen once. This entry belongs to a study of cytomegalovirus exposure and HLA in healthy donors. Findings and limits, study-wide: The study listed some 160 cytomegalovirus-associated TCR beta chains. 16,951 TCR beta sequences were associated with HLA alleles at 0.05 false discovery rate in a later analysis. Highest at DRB1 and lowest at HLA-C, TCR association rates differed among HLA loci in a later analysis.

As for the donors, each was a healthy bone marrow donor. The CDR3 totals 15 residues. Trimming cost V 6 bases and J 11 bases; bases outside gene matches: 17. The V gene's germline CDR1 is SGHTA and CDR2 FQGNSA. V gene TRBV7-2 combines with J gene TRBJ2-5; 8 bases line up with TRBD2. The source is a man between 35 and 55 years old in good health and CMV-seronegative. Material: PBMCs. The DNA of the CDR3 is TGTGCCAGCAGGCCGGGAGGCGGGGGGCTGAAAGAGCAGTACTTC. Translating gives CASRPGGGGLKEQYF.